The 3 T cell receptor beta chains in this list originate from one sample, sequenced in a study of T-cell memory formation after mild COVID-19. From the 5' RACE reads, TCRdb called clonotypes with MiXCR, one entry per CDR3 protein. In the table there are approximately 150,000 distinct CDR3 sequences, 6% to 7% of which are singletons. Sequencing used PBMCs or a T cell subset sorted from them (not recorded which). These receptors all stem from an adult woman who had mild COVID-19 (a few samples of this study predate the infection). Cell type and time point are not known.

This chain uses TRBV20-1 with TRBJ2-7; D call uncertain. CDR3 length equals 13 residues. CDR1 DFQATT and CDR2 SNEGSKA come from the germline V gene (reference sequence). The V end was cut by 6 bases, the J end by 0 bases, with 12 bases between. CDR3 nucleotides: TGCAGTGCCCCCAGGACGCCCTCCTACGAGCAGTACTTC. Translation: CSAPRTPSYEQYF.

This chain joins TRBV7-9 and TRBJ1-6; TRBD1 might be the D (5 bases). The V end was cut by 3 bases, the J end by 10 bases, with 10 bases between. The germline V gene has CDR1 SEHNR and CDR2 FQNEAQ (reference sequence). CDR3 length: 13 residues. The CDR3 nucleotides are TGTGCCAGCAGCTTGCAGGGAGGATCACCCCTCCACTTT. The encoded protein is CASSLQGGSPLHF.

CDR3 in DNA: TGTGCCAGCAGCTTAGCGGGAGGGCCAACCTACGAGCAGTACTTC. Amino acids: CASSLAGGPTYEQYF. The chain couples TRBV5-4 to TRBJ2-7, with 10 nucleotides matching TRBD2. The length of the CDR3 is 15 residues. J lost 2 bases, V lost 2 bases, and 4 bases had no gene match. Germline V gene lookup returns CDR1 SGHNT and CDR2 YYREEE (reference sequence).